This T cell receptor beta chain was obtained from a study of cytomegalovirus exposure and HLA in healthy donors. Profiled with immunoSEQ multiplex PCR; TCRdb holds only in-frame clones, not every one. The sample shows 250,000 to 350,000 clones, 86% of them seen only once. CDR1 SGHTA and CDR2 FQGNSA come from the germline V gene. Trimming removed 3 bases from V and 4 bases from J; junction bases left unmatched: 5. The CDR3 has 15 amino acids. Sequenced input: PBMCs. This clonotype originated in a woman aged 18-29 years in good health and CMV-seronegative. This chain connects TRBV7-2 to TRBJ1-3; 8 positions agree with TRBD1. CDR3 sequence reads: CASSLDRAGGNTIYF. The CDR3 DNA sequence: TGTGCCAGCAGCTTGGACAGGGCTGGCGGAAACACCATATATTTT.